This TCR beta chain was identified in a study of shared clonotypes between healthy human individuals (dated by TCRdb to 2020 to 2022). General notes on the study: Three men and a couple of women, aged 18 to 49 years, made up the cohort. For each donor, CD4 naive and CD4 memory were each given three plates, CD8 naive was given two plates, and CD8 memory was given one plate. To estimate repertoire size and how much clonotype sharing occurs between individuals, the study deeply sequenced the blood TCR repertoires of roughly 5 healthy adults. To increase sequencing depth and limit assay-specific biases, TCR repertoire library preparation and sequencing were carried out by different laboratories using diverse techniques. Between about 0.8 and 9 billion PBMCs per donor were obtained by leukapheresis. Results and caveats for the whole study, not just this receptor: The small number of donors limited the genetic and exposure-history diversity represented. Even with the large sequencing depth, rarefaction of the sorted-subset datasets indicated that sequencing was incomplete. Pairwise subsampling indicated that sequencing depth was expected to affect the degree of clonotype sharing among donors. Sampling was restricted to blood, and TCR repertoires in tissues likely differ from the TCR repertoires found in blood. Compared with non-shared clonotypes, clonotypes shared by all four sorted-subset donors had higher generation probabilities. About 5% of naive CD4, 3.5% of naive CD8, roughly 2.4% of memory CD4, and around 0.4% of memory CD8 clonotypes were shared across four donors. Larger estimated clonotype richness was generally found for naive subsets than for memory subsets.

Healthy HIV-negative adults with no recently reported acute infections or vaccinations were included as donors. All donors were Caucasian adults living in Nashville, Tennessee, USA. CD4+ T cells were enriched by magnetic negative selection, after which naive cells were positively selected on CD45RA and the negative fraction was taken as the memory subset. After blood collection by leukapheresis, PBMCs were isolated using Ficoll-Histopaque density gradient centrifugation and then cryopreserved in the vapor phase of liquid nitrogen. Analytical flow cytometry was used to check the purity and quantity of each magnetically sorted T cell population. Genomic DNA was isolated from every sorted fraction and measured by UV absorbance on a Nanodrop 2000c. Using the deep immunoSEQ assay, TCR CDR3 regions were amplified from genomic DNA by multiplex PCR. Extracted genomic DNA from each cell subset was spread evenly across all wells of several immunoSEQ 96-well plates, with each plate serving as a replicate. Each replicate PCR for sorted subsets received roughly 0.2 ug genomic DNA, equal to about 29,000 T cell genomes. Purified libraries were quantified with a Qubit 3.0 fluorometer, sized on a Bioanalyzer 2100, and re-quantified with the KAPA Library Quantification kit. Every immunoSEQ 96-well plate was sequenced on a dedicated single-read 150-cycle Illumina NextSeq 550 flow cell. In the source study's methods: Because the immunoSEQ output held only junctional sequences and lacked quality scores, the filtering could not match the filtering applied to full-length reads. Sequences were annotated with PyIR, a Python wrapper for IgBLAST v1.9, and V/J genes and CDR3 were assigned using IMGT germline references. Reads were filtered out if the reads had weak V/J assignments (E-value above 1e-6), no CDR3, stop codons, out-of-frame junctions, or ambiguous translated residues. V3J clonotypes were defined as sequences sharing an identical inferred V gene, J gene, and CDR3 amino acid sequence. To compute the percentage overlap between repertoires, the number of shared unique clonotypes was divided by the size of the smaller repertoire. Richness of each repertoire was evaluated using RTK rarefaction, the Chao1 estimator, and Recon v2.1 estimates of unobserved clonotypes. Generation probabilities for all TCRbeta clonotypes obtained by the gDNA method from a handful of donors were computed using OLGA. The clones in this table, taken by TCRdb from immuneACCESS, are in-frame only. Not every clone is retained; where verified, under half of the shortfall comes from an unresolved V gene, and the cause of the rest is unknown. Clone size and V and J calls were adopted from that table, with D and trimming inferred from the DNA. The sample profile shows millions of clones; around 90% of them were found once. The ten biggest clones cover over 0.12% of the sample.

Germline trimming amounts to 0 bases on V and 2 bases on J, with 3 as the count of junction bases outside the gene matches. For CDR1 and CDR2, the germline V gene lists SGHRS and YFSETQ. The cysteine opens and the phenylalanine closes a CDR3 of 15 amino acids. CDR3 DNA is the only sequence kept; it has 45 bases, read in frame from the first base. With regard to this clone: Its specific antigen is unknown. Base qualities are not at hand, and no much larger clone is one base apart.

The TCR was taken from a man younger than 35 in good health. The chain was built from TRBV5-1 and TRBJ2-3; the central 7 bases match TRBD1. The sample was naive CD4+ T cells sorted from blood. What this sample's cell subset or site label stands for: CD45RA+ positively selected. The CDR3 protein sequence reads: CASSLGDSLTDTQYF. The nucleotide sequence reads as follows: TGCGCCAGCAGCTTGGGGGACAGCCTCACAGATACGCAGTATTTT.